This is a list of T cell receptor beta chains from one sample in a study of cytomegalovirus exposure and HLA in healthy donors. The table came from immunoSEQ multiplex PCR; TCRdb's copy has only in-frame clones and leaves some out. The data contain around 55,000 clones, 77% of them singletons. Sequenced sample: PBMCs. The source of these receptors is a female donor in good health and CMV-seronegative. Each CDR3 is given with its conserved first and last residue. Each record gives: V gene, clone size, CDR3 length, D gene, J gene, CDR3 DNA, CDR3 protein. D genes are given only for firm matches. The size entry is marked missing in some rows and otherwise reads once, few, many or a size class.

v_gene: TRBV5-1
abundance: NA
len: 16
d_gene: NA
j_gene: TRBJ1-2
CDR3nt: TGCGCCAGCAGCCCCGTTACAATACAGGGATCCGATGGCTACACCTTC
CDR3aa: CASSPVTIQGSDGYTF

v_gene: TRBV6-5
abundance: NA
len: 13
d_gene: TRBD1
j_gene: TRBJ1-4
CDR3nt: TGTGCCAGCAGTTACCGGGACAGGGAAAAACTGTTTTTT
CDR3aa: CASSYRDREKLFF

v_gene: TRBV19
abundance: few
len: 15
d_gene: TRBD1
j_gene: TRBJ1-6
CDR3nt: TGTGCCAGTAGAATGACAGGGGGCCCGAATTCACCCCTCCACTTT
CDR3aa: CASRMTGGPNSPLHF

v_gene: TRBV6-5
abundance: NA
len: 16
d_gene: NA
j_gene: TRBJ1-6
CDR3nt: TGTGCCAGCAGTTACTCTTCCCAGGGTTATAATTCACCCCTCCACTTT
CDR3aa: CASSYSSQGYNSPLHF

v_gene: TRBV29-1
abundance: NA
len: 13
d_gene: NA
j_gene: TRBJ2-5
CDR3nt: TGCAGCGTTGAAGTGGGCCTGGGAGAGACCCAGTACTTC
CDR3aa: CSVEVGLGETQYF

v_gene: TRBV6-4
abundance: NA
len: 15
d_gene: TRBD1
j_gene: TRBJ2-2
CDR3nt: TGTGCCAGCAGCCCCGGGACAGGGGACGGCGGGGAGCTGTTTTTT
CDR3aa: CASSPGTGDGGELFF

v_gene: TRBV19
abundance: NA
len: 14
d_gene: TRBD1
j_gene: TRBJ1-4
CDR3nt: TGTGCCAGTAGTGCACAGGGGGCTGGGGAAAAACTGTTTTTT
CDR3aa: CASSAQGAGEKLFF

v_gene: TRBV9
abundance: NA
len: 14
d_gene: TRBD1
j_gene: TRBJ1-2
CDR3nt: TGTGCCAGCAGCATGCCGGGACAGGGTACTGGCTACACCTTC
CDR3aa: CASSMPGQGTGYTF

v_gene: TRBV29-1
abundance: NA
len: 14
d_gene: TRBD1
j_gene: TRBJ2-5
CDR3nt: TGCAGCGTTGAATGGGGACAGACCCAAGAGACCCAGTACTTC
CDR3aa: CSVEWGQTQETQYF

v_gene: TRBV19
abundance: NA
len: 12
d_gene: NA
j_gene: TRBJ1-1
CDR3nt: TGTGCCAGTCGCGGAGACTTGGCGGGGGCTTTCTTT
CDR3aa: CASRGDLAGAFF

v_gene: TRBV5-4
abundance: once
len: 17
d_gene: TRBD2
j_gene: TRBJ2-2
CDR3nt: TGTGCCAGCAGCCCGGGGACTAGCGGGAGAAACACCGGGGAGCTGTTTTTT
CDR3aa: CASSPGTSGRNTGELFF

v_gene: TRBV2
abundance: NA
len: 11
d_gene: NA
j_gene: TRBJ2-7
CDR3nt: TGTGCCAGTTCGATCAACTACGAGCAGTACTTC
CDR3aa: CASSINYEQYF

v_gene: TRBV5-1
abundance: NA
len: 15
d_gene: NA
j_gene: TRBJ2-7
CDR3nt: TGCGCCAGCAGCTTGGTTCCAGGGGCGAGTTACGAGCAGTACTTC
CDR3aa: CASSLVPGASYEQYF

v_gene: TRBV7-2
abundance: NA
len: 14
d_gene: TRBD1
j_gene: TRBJ2-7
CDR3nt: TGTGCCAGCAGCCCTGACAGGGGCTCCTACGAGCAGTACTTC
CDR3aa: CASSPDRGSYEQYF

v_gene: TRBV28
abundance: NA
len: 12
d_gene: TRBD1
j_gene: TRBJ1-2
CDR3nt: TGTGCCAGCAGTTTTAGGGACAGGGTTGACACCTTC
CDR3aa: CASSFRDRVDTF

v_gene: TRBV28
abundance: NA
len: 15
d_gene: TRBD1
j_gene: TRBJ1-4
CDR3nt: TGTGCCAGCAGTGGCACAGGGGGGGGGAATGAAAAACTGTTTTTT
CDR3aa: CASSGTGGGNEKLFF